Each of the 27 T cell receptor beta chains below was sequenced from the same sample in a study of blood T cell repertoires in COVID-19. Some clones are missing from TCRdb's copy, which holds only in-frame ones; the method was immunoSEQ multiplex PCR. The table lists tens of thousands of clones, 82% of them singletons, with about 9% in the top ten. The sequenced sample consisted of peripheral blood. These receptors were taken from a human donor in a cohort sampled during active COVID-19.

This chain joins TRBV11-3 and TRBJ2-3; TRBD1 matches at 7 bases. CDR1 SGHNT and CDR2 YENEEA come from the germline V gene. The CDR3 contains 16 residues. Trimming removed 5 bases from V and 2 bases from J; junction bases left unmatched: 10. In nucleotides, the CDR3 is TGTGCCAGCAGCCTAATTGGACAGGTGAACACAGATACGCAGTATTTT. Protein sequence: CASSLIGQVNTDTQYF.

This clone is medium-sized by share. The sample holds other DNA sequences that translate to the same CDR3. The chain employs TRBV6-5 and TRBJ2-7; TRBD1 matches 8 bases. This CDR3 has 14 amino acids. The V segment lost 5 bases and the J segment 3 bases; nucleotides outside the gene matches: 6. Germline CDR1 reads MNHEY; CDR2 reads SVGAGI. The CDR3 is CASSRQGPSYEQYF. The CDR3 DNA follows: TGTGCCAGCAGTCGACAGGGGCCGAGCTACGAGCAGTACTTC.

The J gene is TRBJ1-3, the V gene TRBV18, with unresolved D. Germline CDR1 is KGHSH and CDR2 is LQKENI. The CDR3 has 16 residues. The V end lost 0 bases, the J end lost 1 base, and 10 bases lay between the germline ends. DNA for the CDR3: TGTGCCAGCTCACCACCGGGAGTTGGATCTGGAAACACCATATATTTT. Protein sequence: CASSPPGVGSGNTIYF.

This clone has just a few counts. The V call is TRBV18, the J call TRBJ1-3, with 7 bases identical to TRBD1. With V trimmed by 5 bases and J by 0 bases, 7 bases remained unmatched. The CDR3 totals 16 residues. Germline V gene data show CDR1 as KGHSH and CDR2 as LQKENI. The CDR3 DNA reads TGTGCCAGCTCAGAGCCGGGACAGCCCTCTGGAAACACCATATATTTT. Translated, it gives CASSEPGQPSGNTIYF.

This clone was counted a single time. V is TRBV7-2 and J is TRBJ2-5; the match to TRBD2 covers 10 bases. Per the germline V gene, CDR1 is SGHTA and CDR2 is FQGNSA. The J segment lost 2 bases and the V segment lost 2 bases, leaving 5 bases of the junction unmatched. The CDR3 has 16 amino acids. CDR3 nucleotides: TGTGCCAGCAGCTTATCGTCTAGCGGGGGTCAAGAGACCCAGTACTTC. The encoded protein is CASSLSSSGGQETQYF. Together with reference TRBV7-2 and TRBJ2-5, the CDR3 gives the full variable domain: GAGVSQSPSNKVTEKGKDVELRCDPISGHTALYWYRQSLGQGLEFLIYFQGNSAPDKSGLPSDRFSAERTGGSVSTLTIQRTQQEDSAVYLCASSLSSSGGQETQYFGPGTRLLVL.

The chain joins TRBV4-1 to TRBJ1-1; 10 bases are shared with TRBD1. The CDR3 runs 16 residues. With 1 base clipped from V and 6 bases from J, the junction kept 8 bases outside the gene matches. Germline CDR1 is MGHRA and CDR2 is YSYEKL. The CDR3 loop is CASSQVSVGTGAEAFF. DNA for the CDR3: TGCGCCAGCAGCCAAGTTTCAGTTGGGACAGGGGCTGAAGCTTTCTTT.

This chain joins TRBV3-1 (or the pseudogene TRBV3-2) and TRBJ1-4, with a tentative D call TRBD1 (5 bases). The CDR3 has 15 amino acids. From germline, CDR1 is LGHDT and CDR2 YNNKEL (reference sequence). V was pared by 6 bases and J by 6 bases, with 17 bases between. The CDR3 sequence is CASSPRGGVHEKLFF. CDR3 coding DNA: TGTGCCAGCAGTCCCCGGGGAGGGGTGCATGAAAAACTGTTTTTT.

CDR3 sequence (DNA): TGCGCCAGCAGCTTGGAGTCAGGCTCCTACGAGCAGTACTTC. It encodes CASSLESGSYEQYF. This chain joins TRBV5-1 and TRBJ2-7; D not resolved. CDR1 is SGHRS, CDR2 YFSETQ, per germline. This CDR3 spans 14 amino acids. V shed 0 bases and J shed 0 bases, with 7 bases lying between them.

The chain links TRBV3-1 (or the pseudogene TRBV3-2) to TRBJ1-2; unclear D gene. CDR3 length: 15 amino acids. V was cut by 4 bases and J by 5 bases, with 17 bases left in between. The V gene's germline CDR1 is LGHDT and CDR2 YNNKEL (reference sequence). The CDR3 nucleotides are TGTGCCAGCAGCCCGAACCCGACGGGTCTATATGGCTACACCTTC. This gives the protein CASSPNPTGLYGYTF.

This clone occurred a few times. The gene calls are TRBV18 and TRBJ1-1, with a weak D call TRBD1 (5 bases). The CDR3 runs to 14 residues. V was clipped by 2 bases and J by 1 base, with 8 bases between them. Germline V gives CDR1 KGHSH, CDR2 LQKENI. CDR3 amino acids: CASSPARENTEAFF. In nucleotides, the CDR3 is TGTGCCAGCTCACCAGCCAGGGAGAACACTGAAGCTTTCTTT.

V is TRBV7-6 and J is TRBJ2-7; tentative D call: TRBD2 (6 bases). The germline V gene has CDR1 SGHVS and CDR2 FNYEAQ. The V gene lost 5 bases and the J gene lost 0 bases, with 8 bases spanning the gap. The CDR3 sequence is 13 residues long. CDR3 loop: CASSRGISYEQYF. The CDR3 nucleotides read TGTGCCAGCAGCCGGGGGATCTCCTACGAGCAGTACTTC.

The chain combines TRBV6-5 with TRBJ1-1, with 9 bases aligning to TRBD1. From germline, CDR1 is MNHEY and CDR2 SVGAGI. V shed 7 bases, J shed 7 bases, and the junction held 10 bases outside the gene matches. The CDR3 covers 14 residues. CDR3 DNA sequence: TGTGCCAGCACCCCCACAGGGGGCCCCTTTGAAGCTTTCTTT. Amino acids: CASTPTGGPFEAFF.

This chain uses TRBV9 with TRBJ1-3; a weak D match, TRBD1 (6 bases). The germline V and J ends were trimmed by 0 bases and 0 bases, with 13 bases remaining between them. Germline V CDR1 and CDR2: SGDLS, YYNGEE. This CDR3 is 17 amino acids long. In DNA form, the CDR3 reads TGTGCCAGCAGCGTAGCCCCCAGGGGAAACTCTGGAAACACCATATATTTT. Translated: CASSVAPRGNSGNTIYF.

The chain joins TRBV9 to TRBJ1-1, with 7 nucleotides matching TRBD1. V lost 3 bases to trimming and J lost 4 bases; unmatched junction nucleotides: 9. This CDR3 comprises 15 residues. The germline V gene has CDR1 SGDLS and CDR2 YYNGEE. CDR3 sequence (DNA): TGTGCCAGCAGCGGACGACAGGGACGTCTCACTGAAGCTTTCTTT. Its translation is CASSGRQGRLTEAFF.

CDR3 in amino acids: CASQYSGRAGNEQFF. CDR3 in DNA: TGTGCCAGCCAATATAGCGGGAGGGCCGGGAATGAGCAGTTCTTC. V is TRBV3-1 (or the pseudogene TRBV3-2) and J is TRBJ2-1; 11 bases are shared with TRBD2. The CDR3 is 15 amino acids. The J segment lost 7 bases and the V segment lost 8 bases, leaving 10 bases of the junction unmatched. The germline CDR1 and CDR2 sequences are LGHDT and YNNKEL (reference sequence).

The genes are TRBV18 and TRBJ1-2; the match to TRBD1 covers 8 bases. The CDR3 runs 14 residues. V was pared by 2 bases and J by 4 bases, with 3 bases of the junction left unmatched. CDR1 is KGHSH, CDR2 LQKENI, per germline. The CDR3 DNA sequence: TGTGCCAGCTCACCAGAGGGACAGGCCTATGGCTACACCTTC. Translation gives CASSPEGQAYGYTF.

The J gene is TRBJ2-1, the V gene TRBV19; 10 bases are shared with TRBD2. This CDR3 is 14 amino acids long. Germline values: CDR1 LNHDA, CDR2 SQIVND (reference sequence). The V segment lost 5 bases and the J segment 7 bases; nucleotides outside the gene matches: 5. The CDR3 nucleotides read TGTGCCAGTAGTCTACGGACTAGCGGAAATGAGCAGTTCTTC. It yields the protein CASSLRTSGNEQFF.

The chain uses TRBV7-9 and TRBJ2-1; tentative D call: TRBD2 (6 bases). This CDR3 is built from 12 residues. Germline CDR1 is SEHNR and CDR2 is FQNEAQ (reference sequence). The V end was cut by 1 base, the J end by 9 bases, with 7 bases between. Here the CDR3 DNA reads TGTGCCAGCAGCTTAGTCGGGGGTGAGCAGTTCTTC. Amino acids: CASSLVGGEQFF.

The rearrangement joins TRBV27 to TRBJ2-3; 12 bases line up with TRBD2. Per germline, CDR1 MNHEY and CDR2 SMNVEV (reference sequence). CDR3 length equals 19 residues. V shed 2 bases and J 1 base; nucleotides not matched to a gene: 10. DNA of the CDR3: TGTGCCAGCAGTTTAATTCGGACTAGCGGGAACAAGGGCACAGATACGCAGTATTTT. Amino acid sequence: CASSLIRTSGNKGTDTQYF.

The chain joins TRBV12-5 to TRBJ2-1; 8 bases fit TRBD1. This CDR3 is 15 amino acids long. Germline V gene sequence: CDR1 LGHNT, CDR2 FRNRAP. V shed 7 bases, J shed 3 bases, and the junction held 8 bases outside the gene matches. CDR3 nucleotides: TGTGCTAGTGCCCCAGGACAGGGATACTACAATGAGCAGTTCTTC. Its translation: CASAPGQGYYNEQFF. The variable domain in full, with the rest retrieved from reference TRBV12-5 and TRBJ2-1, is DARVTQTPRHKVTEMGQEVTMRCQPILGHNTVFWYRQTMMQGLELLAYFRNRAPLDDSGMPKDRFSAEMPDATLATLKIQPSEPRDSAVYFCASAPGQGYYNEQFFGPGTRLTVL.

The CDR3 loop reads CATSDFGGANTGELFF. CDR3 nucleotides: TGTGCCACCAGTGATTTCGGGGGTGCGAACACCGGGGAGCTGTTTTTT. The rearrangement uses TRBV24-1 and TRBJ2-2; D possibly corresponds to TRBD2 (6 bases). Germline CDR1 and CDR2: KGHDR and SFDVKD. This CDR3 has 16 residues. Deletions cut 1 base from V and 0 bases from J, with 8 bases between.

The V and J genes are TRBV5-3 and TRBJ1-5; perhaps TRBD1 as D (5 bases). TRBV5-3 is reported as an ORF; its role is uncertain. The CDR3 has 16 residues. The V and J ends lost 0 bases and 0 bases respectively, with 10 bases between them. The CDR3 DNA reads as TGTGCCAGAAGCTTGGGGTGGACATTTAGCAATCAGCCCCAGCATTTT. Translation gives CARSLGWTFSNQPQHF.

This clone has just one count. This chain joins TRBV6-6 and TRBJ2-7; the match to TRBD1 covers 8 bases. The CDR3 extends over 13 amino acids. The V gene's germline CDR1 is MNHNY and CDR2 SVGAGI (reference sequence). Trimming at V came to 4 bases and at J to 5 bases, leaving 4 bases not matched to a gene. CDR3 loop: CASSSRQGHEQYF. Written as DNA, the CDR3 is TGTGCCAGCAGTTCCCGACAGGGGCACGAGCAGTACTTC.

Points on this clone: The same CDR3 also results from other DNA sequences found in this sample. The chain has TRBV12-3 or TRBV12-4 and TRBJ1-3; no clear D. The CDR3 contains 12 residues. V dropped 2 bases and J dropped 4 bases, with 3 bases sitting between them. CDR3 in amino acids: CASSLPGNTIYF. The CDR3 DNA is TGTGCCAGCAGTTTACCGGGAAACACCATATATTTT.

The CDR3 is CASSLVGGPERSLYEKLFF. The CDR3 DNA is TGTGCCAGCAGCTTAGTTGGCGGGCCCGAAAGGAGTTTGTATGAAAAACTGTTTTTT. J is TRBJ1-4 and V is TRBV7-2; D gene unclear. This CDR3 has 19 amino acids. Trimming stripped 1 base from V and 6 bases from J, with 24 bases between. Looked up from germline, CDR1 is SGHTA and CDR2 is FQGNSA.

As concerns this clone: The same CDR3 arises from other DNA sequences in this sample as well. V gene TRBV3-1 (or the pseudogene TRBV3-2) combines with J gene TRBJ2-1; TRBD1 matches 8 bases. There are 17 residues in the CDR3. V was pared by 1 base and J by 2 bases, with 7 bases of the junction left unmatched. CDR1 LGHDT and CDR2 YNNKEL come from the germline V gene (reference sequence). The CDR3 spells CASSQGTGRGPYNEQFF. The CDR3 nucleotides are TGTGCCAGCAGCCAAGGTACGGGCAGGGGGCCCTACAATGAGCAGTTCTTC.

The CDR3 loop reads CASRGTSGSSYEQYF. The CDR3 DNA sequence: TGTGCCAGCAGGGGGACTAGCGGGAGCTCCTACGAGCAGTACTTC. This chain connects TRBV27 to TRBJ2-7; 14 bases align to TRBD2. The CDR3 is 15 residues long. V shed 6 bases, J shed 0 bases, and the junction held 1 base outside the gene matches. Per the germline V gene, CDR1 is MNHEY and CDR2 is SMNVEV (reference sequence).